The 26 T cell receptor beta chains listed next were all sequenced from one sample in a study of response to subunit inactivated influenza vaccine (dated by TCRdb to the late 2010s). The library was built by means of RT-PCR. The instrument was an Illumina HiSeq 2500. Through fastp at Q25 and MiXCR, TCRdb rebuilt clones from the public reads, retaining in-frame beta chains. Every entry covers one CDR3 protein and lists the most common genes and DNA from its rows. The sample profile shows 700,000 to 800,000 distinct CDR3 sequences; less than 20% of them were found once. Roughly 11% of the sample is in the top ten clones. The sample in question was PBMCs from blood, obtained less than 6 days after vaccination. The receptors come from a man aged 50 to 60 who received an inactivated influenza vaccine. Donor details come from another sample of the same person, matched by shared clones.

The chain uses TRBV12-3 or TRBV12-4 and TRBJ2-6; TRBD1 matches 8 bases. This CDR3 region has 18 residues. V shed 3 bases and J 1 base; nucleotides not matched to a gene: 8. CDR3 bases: TGTGCCAGCAGTTTCCGGACAGGGCAAAGGTCTGGGGCCAACGTCCTGACTTTC. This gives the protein CASSFRTGQRSGANVLTF.

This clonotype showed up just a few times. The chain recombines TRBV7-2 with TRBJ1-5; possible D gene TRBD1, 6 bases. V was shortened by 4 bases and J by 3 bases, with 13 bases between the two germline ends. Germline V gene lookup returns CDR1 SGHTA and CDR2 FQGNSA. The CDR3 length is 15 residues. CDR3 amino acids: CASSSQGGFNQPQHF. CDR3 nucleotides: TGTGCCAGCAGCTCCCAAGGGGGGTTCAATCAGCCCCAGCATTTT.

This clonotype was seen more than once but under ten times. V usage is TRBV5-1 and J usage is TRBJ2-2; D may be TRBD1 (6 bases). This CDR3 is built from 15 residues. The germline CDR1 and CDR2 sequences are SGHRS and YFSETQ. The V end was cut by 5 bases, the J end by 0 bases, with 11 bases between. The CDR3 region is CASSRTVANTGELFF. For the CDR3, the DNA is TGCGCCAGCAGTCGGACAGTCGCGAACACCGGGGAGCTGTTTTTT.

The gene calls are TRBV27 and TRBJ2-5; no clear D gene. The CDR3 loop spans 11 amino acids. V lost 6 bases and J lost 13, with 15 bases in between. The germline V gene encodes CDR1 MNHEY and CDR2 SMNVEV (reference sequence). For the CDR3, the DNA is TGTGCCAGCAGACATGACACCTCTACGTACTTC. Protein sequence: CASRHDTSTYF.

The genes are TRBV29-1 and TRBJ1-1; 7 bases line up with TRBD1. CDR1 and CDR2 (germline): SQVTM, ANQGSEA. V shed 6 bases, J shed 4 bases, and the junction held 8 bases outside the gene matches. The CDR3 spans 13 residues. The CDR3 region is CSVQQGSSTEAFF. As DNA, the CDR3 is TGCAGCGTACAACAGGGGTCGAGCACTGAAGCTTTCTTT.

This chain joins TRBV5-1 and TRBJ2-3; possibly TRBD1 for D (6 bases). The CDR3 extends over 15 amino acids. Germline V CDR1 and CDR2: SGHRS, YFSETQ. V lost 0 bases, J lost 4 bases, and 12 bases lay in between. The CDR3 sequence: CASSLAQGIADTQYF. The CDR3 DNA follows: TGCGCCAGCAGCTTGGCTCAGGGGATCGCAGATACGCAGTATTTT.

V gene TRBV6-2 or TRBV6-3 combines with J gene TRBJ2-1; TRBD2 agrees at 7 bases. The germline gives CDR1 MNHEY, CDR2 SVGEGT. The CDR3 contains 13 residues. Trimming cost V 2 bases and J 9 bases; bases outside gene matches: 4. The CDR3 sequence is CASSYERGGEQFF. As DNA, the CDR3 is TGTGCCAGCAGTTACGAGCGGGGAGGTGAGCAGTTCTTC.

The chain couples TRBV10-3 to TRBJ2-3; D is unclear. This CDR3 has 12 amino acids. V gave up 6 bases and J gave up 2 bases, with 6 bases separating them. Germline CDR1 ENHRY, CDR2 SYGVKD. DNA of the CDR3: TGTGCCATCAGCCTTCCCACAGATACGCAGTATTTT. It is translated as CAISLPTDTQYF.

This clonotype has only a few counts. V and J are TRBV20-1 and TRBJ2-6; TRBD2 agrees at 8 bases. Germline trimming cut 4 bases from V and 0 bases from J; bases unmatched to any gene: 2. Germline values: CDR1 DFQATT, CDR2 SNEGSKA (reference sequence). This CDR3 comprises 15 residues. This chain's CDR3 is CSANAGGSGANVLTF. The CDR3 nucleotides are TGCAGTGCTAATGCGGGGGGCTCTGGGGCCAACGTCCTGACTTTC.

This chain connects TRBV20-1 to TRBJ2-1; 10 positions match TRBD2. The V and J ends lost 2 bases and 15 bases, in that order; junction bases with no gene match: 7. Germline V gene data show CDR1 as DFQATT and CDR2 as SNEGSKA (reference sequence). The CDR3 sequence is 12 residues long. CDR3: CSARTRAGGPFF. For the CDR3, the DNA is TGCAGTGCTAGAACTCGAGCGGGAGGGCCGTTCTTC.

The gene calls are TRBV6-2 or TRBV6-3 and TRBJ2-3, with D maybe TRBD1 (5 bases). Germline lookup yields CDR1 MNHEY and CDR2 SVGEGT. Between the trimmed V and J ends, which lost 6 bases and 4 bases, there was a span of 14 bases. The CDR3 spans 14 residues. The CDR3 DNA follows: TGTGCCAGCAGCCCCCCTTTAGGGGCAGATACGCAGTATTTT. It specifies CASSPPLGADTQYF.

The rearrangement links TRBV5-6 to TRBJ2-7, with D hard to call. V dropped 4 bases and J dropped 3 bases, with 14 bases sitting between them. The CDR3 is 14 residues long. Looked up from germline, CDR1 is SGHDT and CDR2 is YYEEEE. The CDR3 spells CASSITEEFYEQYF. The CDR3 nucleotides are TGTGCCAGCAGCATTACTGAAGAGTTCTACGAGCAGTACTTC. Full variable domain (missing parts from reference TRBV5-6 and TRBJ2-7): DAGVTQSPTHLIKTRGQQVTLRCSPKSGHDTVSWYQQALGQGPQFIFQYYEEEERQRGNFPDRFSGHQFPNYSSELNVNALLLGDSALYLCASSITEEFYEQYFGPGTRLTVT.

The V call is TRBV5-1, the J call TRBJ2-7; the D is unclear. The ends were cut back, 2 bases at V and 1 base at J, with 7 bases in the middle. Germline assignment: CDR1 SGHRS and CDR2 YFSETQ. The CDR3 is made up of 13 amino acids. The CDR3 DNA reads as TGCGCCAGCAGCTTTTCCGAATCCTACGAGCAGTACTTC. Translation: CASSFSESYEQYF. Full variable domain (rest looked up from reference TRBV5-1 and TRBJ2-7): KAGVTQTPRYLIKTRGQQVTLSCSPISGHRSVSWYQQTPGQGLQFLFEYFSETQRNKGNFPGRFSGRQFSNSRSEMNVSTLELGDSALYLCASSFSESYEQYFGPGTRLTVT.

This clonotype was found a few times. The DNA for the CDR3 is TGTGCCAGCACGGACATCCAAGAGGGCATCAATGAGCAGTTCTTC. It yields the protein CASTDIQEGINEQFF. The rearrangement uses TRBV12-3 or TRBV12-4 and TRBJ2-1; the D call may be TRBD1 or TRBD2 (5 bases each). V was pared by 7 bases and J by 6 bases, with 19 bases between. The CDR3 length is 15 residues.

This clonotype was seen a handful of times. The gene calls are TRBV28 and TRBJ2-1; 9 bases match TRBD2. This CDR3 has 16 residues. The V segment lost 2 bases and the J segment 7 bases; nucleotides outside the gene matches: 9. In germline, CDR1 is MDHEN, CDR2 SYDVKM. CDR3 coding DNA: TGTGCCAGCAGTTTAGCTCCTGGTAGCGGGAGAAATGAGCAGTTCTTC. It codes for CASSLAPGSGRNEQFF.

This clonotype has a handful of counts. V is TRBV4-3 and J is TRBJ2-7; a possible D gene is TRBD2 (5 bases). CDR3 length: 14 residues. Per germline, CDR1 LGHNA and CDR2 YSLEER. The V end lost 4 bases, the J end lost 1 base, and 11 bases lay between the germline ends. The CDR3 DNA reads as TGCGCCAGCAGCCGTTGGACTGAGTCCTACGAGCAGTACTTC. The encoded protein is CASSRWTESYEQYF.

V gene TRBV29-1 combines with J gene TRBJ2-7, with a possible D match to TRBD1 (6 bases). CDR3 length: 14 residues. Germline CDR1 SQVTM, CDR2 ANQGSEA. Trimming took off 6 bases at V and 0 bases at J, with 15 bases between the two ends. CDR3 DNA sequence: TGCAGCGTCCGGGGCTACAGGGACTCCTACGAGCAGTACTTC. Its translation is CSVRGYRDSYEQYF.

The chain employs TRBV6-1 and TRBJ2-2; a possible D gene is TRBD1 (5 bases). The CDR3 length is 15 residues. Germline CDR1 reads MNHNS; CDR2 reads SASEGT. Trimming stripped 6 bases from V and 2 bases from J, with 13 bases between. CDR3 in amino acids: CASRSTTVNTGELFF. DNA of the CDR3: TGTGCCAGCAGATCCACGACAGTAAACACCGGGGAGCTGTTTTTT.

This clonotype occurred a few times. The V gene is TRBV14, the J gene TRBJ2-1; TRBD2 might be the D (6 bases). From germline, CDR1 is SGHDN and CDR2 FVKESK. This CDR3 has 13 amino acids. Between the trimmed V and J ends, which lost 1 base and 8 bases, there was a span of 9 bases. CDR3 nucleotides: TGTGCCAGCAGCCAAGGACTAGTCTATGAGCAGTTCTTC. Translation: CASSQGLVYEQFF.

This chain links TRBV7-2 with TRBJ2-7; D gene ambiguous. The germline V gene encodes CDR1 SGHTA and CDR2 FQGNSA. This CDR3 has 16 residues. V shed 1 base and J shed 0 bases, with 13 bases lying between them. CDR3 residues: CASSLDLSAFSYEQYF. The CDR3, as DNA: TGTGCCAGCAGCTTAGACCTTTCGGCTTTCTCCTACGAGCAGTACTTC.

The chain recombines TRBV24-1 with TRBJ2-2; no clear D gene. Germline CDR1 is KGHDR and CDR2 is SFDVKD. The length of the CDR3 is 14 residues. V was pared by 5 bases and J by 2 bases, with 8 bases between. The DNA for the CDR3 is TGTGCCACCAGTGTCCAACAAAACACCGGGGAGCTGTTTTTT. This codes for CATSVQQNTGELFF.

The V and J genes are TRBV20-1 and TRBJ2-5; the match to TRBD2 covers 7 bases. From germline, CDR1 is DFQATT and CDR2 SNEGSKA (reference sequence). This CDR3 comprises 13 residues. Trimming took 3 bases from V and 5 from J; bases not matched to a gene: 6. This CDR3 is CSASHRGDETQYF. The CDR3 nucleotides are TGCAGTGCTAGCCATCGGGGGGATGAGACCCAGTACTTC.

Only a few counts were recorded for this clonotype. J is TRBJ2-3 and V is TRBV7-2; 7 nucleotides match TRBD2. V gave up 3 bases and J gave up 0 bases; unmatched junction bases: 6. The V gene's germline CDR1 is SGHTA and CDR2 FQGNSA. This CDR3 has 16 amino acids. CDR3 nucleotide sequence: TGTGCCAGCAGCTTGGGGCGGGGGTTTAGCACAGATACGCAGTATTTT. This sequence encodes CASSLGRGFSTDTQYF.

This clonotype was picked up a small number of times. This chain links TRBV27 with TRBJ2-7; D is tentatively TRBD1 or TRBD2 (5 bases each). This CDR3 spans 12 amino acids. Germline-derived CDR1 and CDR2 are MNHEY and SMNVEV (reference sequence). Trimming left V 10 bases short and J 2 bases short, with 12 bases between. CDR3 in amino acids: CATRDRTYEQYF. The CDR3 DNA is TGTGCCACCCGGGACCGAACCTACGAGCAGTACTTC.

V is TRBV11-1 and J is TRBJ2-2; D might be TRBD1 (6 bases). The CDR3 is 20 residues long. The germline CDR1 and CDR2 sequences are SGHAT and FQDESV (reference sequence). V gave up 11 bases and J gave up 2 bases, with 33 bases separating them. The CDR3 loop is CAGTPRPGHRNRRNTGELFF. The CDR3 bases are TGTGCCGGCACGCCGCGTCCGGGACATCGCAACCGGCGTAACACCGGGGAGCTGTTTTTT.

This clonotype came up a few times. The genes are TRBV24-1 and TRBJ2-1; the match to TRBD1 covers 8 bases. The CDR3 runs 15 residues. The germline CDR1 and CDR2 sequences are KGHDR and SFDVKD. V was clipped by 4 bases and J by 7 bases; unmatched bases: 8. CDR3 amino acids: CATSDLVRGRNEQFF. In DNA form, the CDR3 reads TGTGCCACCAGTGACCTCGTCAGGGGGCGAAATGAGCAGTTCTTC.